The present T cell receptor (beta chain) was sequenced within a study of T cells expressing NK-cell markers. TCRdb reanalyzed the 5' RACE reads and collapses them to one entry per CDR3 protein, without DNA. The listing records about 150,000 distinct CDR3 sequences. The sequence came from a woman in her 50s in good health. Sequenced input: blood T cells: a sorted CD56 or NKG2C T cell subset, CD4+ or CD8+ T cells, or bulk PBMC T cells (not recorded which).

CDR3 in amino acids: CASDSGDYLGDEQFF. The chain carries TRBV12-3 or TRBV12-4 and TRBJ2-1; TCRdb lists TRBD2, though no DNA is available to test this call. CDR3 length: 15 residues.